The source of this T cell receptor beta chain is a study of cytomegalovirus exposure and HLA in healthy donors. Concerning this clone itself: The antigen is not known.

Study-level results: The study designated 150 or so TCR beta chains cytomegalovirus-associated.

The CDR3 is made up of 16 amino acids. Germline loops: CDR1 SGHRS, CDR2 YFSETQ. J lost 2 bases, V lost 4 bases, and 2 bases had no gene match. The PCR was carried out with 60 Vbeta primers and 13 Jbeta primers. Clones were read by immunoSEQ multiplex PCR, and TCRdb kept only the in-frame ones, dropping some. Among about 200,000 clones listed, roughly three quarters were seen once. The chain recombines TRBV5-1 with TRBJ2-5; 16 nucleotides agree with TRBD2. The TCR comes from a man between 45 and 60 years old in good health and CMV-seronegative. Sequencing used PBMCs. The CDR3 here is CASSAGLAGGQETQYF. In DNA, the CDR3 is TGCGCCAGCAGCGCGGGACTAGCGGGAGGGCAAGAGACCCAGTACTTC.